This T cell receptor (beta chain) was found in a study of molecular identifiers for immune sequencing clone quantification. About the research overall: In replicates, the authors split RNA from roughly 18,000 or 92,000 naive CD8 cells five ways and sequenced four. General study findings and limits: Barcodes shared by identical TCR molecules could lead to underestimated sizes of highly expanded clones.

CDR3 length equals 15 residues. Germline values: CDR1 MNHEY, CDR2 SVGEGT. Concerning this clonotype: Its antigen is not known. Possible read error: a much larger clone is one base away.

TCRdb recomputed calls from the PCR reads with MiXCR, one row per CDR3 protein. This table holds about 86,000 distinct CDR3 sequences, around 27% found once. The sample taken for sequencing was naive CD8+ T cells from blood, with Jurkat cell RNA spiked in. Subset given: FACS-sorted CD8+CD4-CCR7+CD45RA+ naive T cells. V gene TRBV6-2 or TRBV6-3 combines with J gene TRBJ1-1; D is undetermined. The receptor's source is a human donor in good health. Some libraries in this study had Jurkat cell RNA spiked in. The CDR3 DNA is TGTGCCAACAGTGCGTCGGTAGCCTGGAACACTGAAGCTTTCTTT. Protein product: CANSASVAWNTEAFF.